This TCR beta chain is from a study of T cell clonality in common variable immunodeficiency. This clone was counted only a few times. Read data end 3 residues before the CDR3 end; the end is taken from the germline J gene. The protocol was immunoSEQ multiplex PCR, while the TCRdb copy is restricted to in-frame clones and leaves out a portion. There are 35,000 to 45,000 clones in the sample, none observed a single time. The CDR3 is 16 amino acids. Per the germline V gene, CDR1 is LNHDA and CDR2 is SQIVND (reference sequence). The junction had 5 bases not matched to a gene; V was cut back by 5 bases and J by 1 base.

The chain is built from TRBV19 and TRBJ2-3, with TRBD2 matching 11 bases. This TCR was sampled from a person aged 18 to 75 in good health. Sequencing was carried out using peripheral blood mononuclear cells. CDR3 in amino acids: CASSGGLAGGTDTQYF. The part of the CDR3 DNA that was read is TGTGCCAGTAGTGGTGGACTAGCGGGTGGCACAGATACG.